These T cell receptor beta chains were read from a single sample in a study of technical replicates of blood from a handful of donors. The table came from immunoSEQ multiplex PCR; TCRdb's copy has only in-frame clones and leaves some out. Seen here are around 62,000 clones, roughly 98% observed once, and the top ten hold roughly 0.16%. The sample comprised T cells isolated from PBMCs. The receptors here all came from a human donor in good health. Both conserved end residues are part of each CDR3. D genes are given only for firm matches. The size entry is marked missing in some rows and otherwise reads once, few, many or a size class.

v_gene,j_gene,abundance,d_gene,len,CDR3nt,CDR3aa
TRBV5-4,TRBJ2-5,NA,TRBD1,14,TGTGCCACCACACAGACAGGGGACCAAGAGACCCAGTACTTC,CATTQTGDQETQYF
TRBV6-4,TRBJ1-2,NA,TRBD1,14,TGTGCCAGCAGTTCGACAGGGGGCGGCTATGGCTACACCTTC,CASSSTGGGYGYTF
TRBV18,TRBJ1-4,NA,TRBD1,15,TGTGCCAGCTCCAACGGGGGGACAGGGAACGAAAAACTGTTTTTT,CASSNGGTGNEKLFF
TRBV6-5,TRBJ2-5,NA,TRBD1,15,TGTGCCAGCAGGGCCCTAGGACAGGGGGAAGAGACCCAGTACTTC,CASRALGQGEETQYF
TRBV10-2,TRBJ2-7,NA,TRBD2,17,TGCGCCAGCAGTGAGTTAGCGGGGGCCCTAATCTCCTACGAGCAGTACTTC,CASSELAGALISYEQYF
TRBV7-6,TRBJ2-1,NA,TRBD2,15,TGTGCCAGCAGCTTAGCTAGCGGGGGGGCTCGGGAGCAGTTCTTC,CASSLASGGAREQFF
TRBV28,TRBJ2-1,NA,NA,16,TGTGCCAGCAGTCCAAGAAGCGCGGGTCGATACAATGAGCAGTTCTTC,CASSPRSAGRYNEQFF
TRBV2,TRBJ1-1,few,NA,14,TGTGCCAGCAGAGGGACACCCCTCTATGGAAGGGCTTTCTTT,CASRGTPLYGRAFF
TRBV2,TRBJ2-3,NA,NA,15,TGTGCCAGCAGTGAAACAGGCATCGACACAGATACGCAGTATTTT,CASSETGIDTDTQYF
TRBV9,TRBJ2-6,NA,NA,15,TGTGCCAGCAGCGTAGAACAGGCTGGGGCCAACGTCCTGACTTTC,CASSVEQAGANVLTF
TRBV6-5,TRBJ1-4,NA,NA,16,TGTGCCAGCAGTTACAGGGCCAGGGGAAGTAATGAAAAACTGTTTTTT,CASSYRARGSNEKLFF
TRBV6-1,TRBJ2-6,NA,NA,15,TGTGCCAGCACCAGGTCTCCCTCTGGGGCCAACGTCCTGACTTTC,CASTRSPSGANVLTF
TRBV6-1,TRBJ2-5,NA,NA,14,TGTGCCAGCAGTGTGCTACAGGAGCAAGAGACCCAGTACTTC,CASSVLQEQETQYF
TRBV7-9,TRBJ1-2,NA,NA,13,TGTGCCAGCAGCTTCAGTGCAGGGTGGTTAGATGCCTTC,CASSFSAGWLDAF
TRBV9,TRBJ1-2,NA,NA,14,TGTGCCAGCAGCGCCGGGGGGGGTTGGAGTGGCTACACCTTC,CASSAGGGWSGYTF
TRBV11-2,TRBJ2-7,NA,TRBD2,15,TGTGCCAGCAGCTCGCTAGCGGGGACCTACAACCAGCAGTACTTC,CASSSLAGTYNQQYF
TRBV2,TRBJ1-2,NA,NA,11,TGTGCCAGCAGACGACAGTCTGACTACACCTTC,CASRRQSDYTF
TRBV11-3,TRBJ2-4,NA,TRBD1,15,TGTGCCAGCAGCTTAGCCTACAGGGGGCGGGACATTCAGTACTTC,CASSLAYRGRDIQYF
TRBV21-1,TRBJ2-3,NA,NA,18,TGTGCCAGCAGCAAAGTGGCTTCCACAGGGGGCGGGACAGATACGCAGTATTTT,CASSKVASTGGGTDTQYF
TRBV30,TRBJ1-5,NA,TRBD1,14,TGTGCCTGGAGTACCGGGACAGAATATCAGCCCCAGCATTTT,CAWSTGTEYQPQHF
TRBV5-4,TRBJ2-7,NA,NA,12,TGTGCCAGCAGCGAGTGGGGCTATGAGCAGTACTTC,CASSEWGYEQYF
TRBV6-1,TRBJ2-3,NA,NA,12,TGTGCCAGCAGGAAACTTACAGATACGCAGTATTTT,CASRKLTDTQYF
TRBV19,TRBJ1-2,NA,TRBD1,18,TGTGCCAGTAGTCCCTCCGGGACAGTCGGGAGCAGGTACTATGGCTACACCTTC,CASSPSGTVGSRYYGYTF
TRBV5-1,TRBJ2-1,once,TRBD2,13,TGCGCCAGCAACGGGGTAGCGGGAGATGAGCAGTTCTTC,CASNGVAGDEQFF
TRBV5-1,TRBJ2-1,NA,TRBD2,16,TGCGCCAGCAGCTTGGTGTACGCTAGCGGGAGGCATGAGCAGTTCTTC,CASSLVYASGRHEQFF
TRBV5-1,TRBJ2-1,NA,NA,16,TGCGCCAGCAGTCTGGACAGCCTGAGCTCCTACAATGAGCAGTTCTTC,CASSLDSLSSYNEQFF
TRBV5-6,TRBJ1-6,NA,NA,19,TGTGCCAGCAGCCCTGGCCCAGCGAAGGGGGTCTCATTTAATTCACCCCTCCACTTT,CASSPGPAKGVSFNSPLHF
TRBV13,TRBJ2-1,NA,TRBD2,13,TGTGCCAGCAGCTCACACCAGCGGGGTATGGAGTTCTTC,CASSSHQRGMEFF
TRBV27,TRBJ2-3,NA,NA,16,TGTGCCAGCAGCCTCTACAGGGTTAGAAAAGCAGATACGCAGTATTTT,CASSLYRVRKADTQYF
TRBV4-1,TRBJ2-1,NA,TRBD1,17,TGCGCCAGCAGCCCGAGAGGTGGGACAGGGTGGAACAATGAGCAGTTCTTC,CASSPRGGTGWNNEQFF
TRBV9,TRBJ2-2,NA,NA,14,TGTGCCAGCAGCGTTCGGTTAGTAACCGGGGAGCTGTTTTTT,CASSVRLVTGELFF